A selection of T cell receptor beta chains follows, all from one sample in a study of blood T cells in healthy people across ages. Each CDR3 protein is one row after TCRdb ran MiXCR on the 5' RACE reads. The sample includes 780,000 or so distinct CDR3 sequences, 20% to 25% seen only once; the top ten take roughly 3.5%. The sample also formed part of further work on T cells of mothers and their children.

The specimen was blood. The source is a boy younger than 18 in good health. Each CDR3 is given with its conserved first and last residue. Each record gives: D gene, CDR3 length, V gene, J gene, clone size, CDR3 protein. D genes are given only for firm matches. Only part of the rows carry a size: once, few, many, or a class if the clone is expanded.

>TRBD2|17|TRBV20-1|TRBJ2-1|-
CSAKGLAGGVSHNEQFF
>TRBD2|14|TRBV2|TRBJ2-1|-
CASKGLAALNEQFF
>-|12|TRBV29-1|TRBJ2-5|-
CSVESEKETQYF
>-|13|TRBV18|TRBJ1-1|few
CASSPGWSTEAFF
>TRBD1|13|TRBV20-1|TRBJ2-1|once
CSAWTGEYNEQFF
>-|15|TRBV11-2|TRBJ2-2|-
CASSPERRDTGELFF
>TRBD2|16|TRBV7-2|TRBJ2-5|-
CASSHRGGGGRETQYF
>-|11|TRBV4-1|TRBJ1-2|few
CASSADGGYTF
>-|13|TRBV6-6|TRBJ1-5|-
CASRGLGNQPQHF
>TRBD1|15|TRBV6-6|TRBJ2-7|-
CASSYGTANSYEQYF